Shown below are 18 T cell receptor beta chains from a single sample sequenced in a study of Graves' ophthalmopathy and Graves' hyperthyroidism. Amplifying from RNA transcripts, the study obtained TCR beta CDR3 regions. The first round was an RT-PCR with HTBI primers, and the second round was a multiplex PCR. Via MiXCR, TCRdb re-called the multiplex PCR reads, giving one row per CDR3 protein. This sample carries about 220,000 distinct CDR3 sequences, about a fifth of them seen once, and the ten largest clones take roughly 42%. Sample: peripheral blood. The receptors stem from a woman between 50 and 59 years old with Graves' ophthalmopathy.

This clonotype was detected many times. This sequence joins TRBV5-1 and TRBJ2-5, with D perhaps TRBD2 (6 bases). V lost 1 base, J lost 5 bases, and 12 bases lay in between. This CDR3 is built from 14 residues. CDR1 is SGHRS, CDR2 YFSETQ, per germline. CDR3 loop: CASSLRGSTETQYF. In DNA form, the CDR3 reads TGCGCCAGCAGCTTGCGGGGGAGCACGGAGACCCAGTACTTC.

This rearrangement joins TRBV12-3 or TRBV12-4 to TRBJ2-7; no clear D gene. The CDR3 loop spans 13 amino acids. V shed 1 base and J shed 3 bases, with 7 bases lying between them. CDR3 nucleotides: TGTGCCAGCAGTTTAGACTATTACTACGAGCAGTACTTC. Protein product: CASSLDYYYEQYF.

This clonotype was picked up many times. This rearrangement joins TRBV20-1 to TRBJ1-1, with 7 bases that match TRBD1. CDR1 and CDR2 (germline): DFQATT, SNEGSKA (reference sequence). Trimming cost V 5 bases and J 6 bases; bases outside gene matches: 9. The CDR3 totals 13 residues. The CDR3 DNA sequence: TGCAGTGCTTCAAAGACAGGGATTGCTGAAGCTTTCTTT. Encoded protein: CSASKTGIAEAFF.

J is TRBJ2-7 and V is TRBV5-1, with 10 bases that match TRBD2. The CDR3 contains 15 residues. Germline CDR1 is SGHRS and CDR2 is YFSETQ. The V and J ends lost 4 bases and 4 bases, in that order; junction bases with no gene match: 8. DNA for the CDR3: TGCGCCAGCAGCCAATCTAGCGGGAGTACATACGAGCAGTACTTC. Encoded protein: CASSQSSGSTYEQYF.

Concerning this clonotype: At one boundary the junction diverges from the germline segment, which might be a read error. The chain combines TRBV6-9 with TRBJ1-5; D is ambiguous. The length of the CDR3 is 17 residues. Germline loops: CDR1 MNHGY, CDR2 SVAAGI. CDR3 nucleotides: TGTGCCAGCAGTCCCCATAAACCCGAACGCGCAAGTCAGCCCCAGCTTTTT. As protein: CASSPHKPERASQPQLF.

At least ten counts were recorded for this clonotype. CDR3 in DNA: TGTGCCAGCAGCTTTAGGAGCTCTGGGGCCAACGTCCTGACTTTC. Protein: CASSFRSSGANVLTF. The chain recombines TRBV12-3 or TRBV12-4 with TRBJ2-6, with unresolved D. V was pared by 6 bases and J by 0 bases, with 9 bases between. The CDR3 spans 15 residues.

There are many counts of this clonotype. This CDR3 reads CASRTLGYYEQYF. CDR3 nucleotide sequence: TGTGCCAGCAGAACACTAGGGTACTACGAGCAGTACTTC. V gene TRBV2 combines with J gene TRBJ2-7, with a possible D match to TRBD2 (5 bases). V was cut by 6 bases and J by 3 bases, with 12 bases left in between. Germline V lookup: CDR1 SNHLY, CDR2 FYNNEI. The CDR3 runs to 13 residues.

This clonotype showed up many times. The chain has TRBV6-1 and TRBJ2-4, with D hard to call. CDR1 is MNHNS and CDR2 is SASEGT in the germline V gene. Trimming stripped 7 bases from V and 3 bases from J, with 7 bases between. The CDR3 consists of 12 residues. The CDR3, as DNA: TGTGCCAGCAAACTGGGCAAAAACATTCAGTACTTC. Translation gives CASKLGKNIQYF.

This clonotype was recorded many times. The chain is built from TRBV4-1 and TRBJ2-7; a possible D gene is TRBD2 (5 bases). The V gene lost 4 bases and the J gene lost 7 bases, with 14 bases spanning the gap. This CDR3 contains 13 residues. CDR1 is MGHRA and CDR2 is YSYEKL in the germline V gene. CDR3 in DNA: TGCGCCAGCAGCCTCGGGCCGGGGAGAGAGCAGTACTTC. It specifies CASSLGPGREQYF.

This clonotype was seen at least ten times. The rearrangement links TRBV20-1 to TRBJ2-7, with 12 bases identical to TRBD2. Germline CDR1 reads DFQATT; CDR2 reads SNEGSKA (reference sequence). The CDR3 sequence is 14 residues long. The V gene end was trimmed by 5 bases and the J gene end by 4 bases; junction bases not matched to a gene: 6. The CDR3 nucleotides are TGCAGTGCTGACCCGACTAGCGGGGGATACGAGCAGTACTTC. It codes for CSADPTSGGYEQYF.

This clonotype appeared many times. The DNA for the CDR3 is TGTGCCAGCAGCCCCGGGGCCGGTCAAGAAGCTTTCTTT. It is translated as CASSPGAGQEAFF. This sequence joins TRBV7-3 and TRBJ1-1; a possible D gene is TRBD1 (5 bases). The germline CDR1 and CDR2 sequences are SGHTA and FQGTGA. The CDR3 sequence is 13 residues long. Trimming left V 5 bases short and J 8 bases short, with 15 bases between.

J is TRBJ1-1 and V is TRBV6-5; D gene ambiguous. This CDR3 is built from 13 residues. Trimming removed 0 bases from V and 5 bases from J, with 7 bases in between. CDR1 is MNHEY and CDR2 is SVGAGI in the germline V gene. The CDR3 sequence is CASSYSIGTEAFF. CDR3 bases: TGTGCCAGCAGTTACTCGATCGGAACTGAAGCTTTCTTT.

The table lists this clonotype with many counts. J is TRBJ1-2 and V is TRBV28; D unclear. This CDR3 is 14 amino acids long. Trimming removed 3 bases at V and 0 bases at J, with 8 bases between. CDR1 and CDR2 from the germline V gene are MDHEN and SYDVKM. As DNA, the CDR3 is TGTGCCAGCAGTTTTGGGTTCTCTAACTATGGCTACACCTTC. As protein: CASSFGFSNYGYTF.

This clonotype was observed many times. The V call is TRBV7-6, the J call TRBJ2-5; D tentatively reads TRBD1 or TRBD2 (5 bases each). The CDR3 is made up of 16 amino acids. CDR1 SGHVS and CDR2 FNYEAQ come from the germline V gene. Deletions cut 0 bases from V and 0 bases from J, with 11 bases between. The CDR3 reads CASSLAVGTDQETQYF. For the CDR3, the DNA is TGTGCCAGCAGCTTAGCCGTCGGGACGGACCAAGAGACCCAGTACTTC.

This clonotype was detected a few times. The chain carries TRBV19 and TRBJ1-3; D uncertain. Germline lookup yields CDR1 LNHDA and CDR2 SQIVND (reference sequence). Trimming removed 5 bases at V and 4 bases at J, with 12 bases between. This CDR3 is built from 14 residues. CDR3 residues: CASSSRSRGNTIYF. As DNA, the CDR3 is TGTGCCAGTAGTTCCAGGTCCCGCGGAAACACCATATATTTT.

This clonotype was detected ten times or more. The V call is TRBV7-9, the J call TRBJ1-1, with 8 nucleotides matching TRBD1. Germline loops: CDR1 SEHNR, CDR2 FQNEAQ (reference sequence). The CDR3 has 14 amino acids. The junction had 1 base not matched to a gene; V was cut back by 3 bases and J by 1 base. This chain's CDR3 is CASSFRGQNTEAFF. The CDR3 DNA sequence: TGTGCCAGCAGCTTCAGGGGGCAGAACACTGAAGCTTTCTTT.

This chain connects TRBV20-1 to TRBJ1-1; D may be TRBD1 (6 bases). CDR3 size: 13 residues. Trimming cost V 4 bases and J 2 bases, with 11 bases left between them. Germline V gene data show CDR1 as DFQATT and CDR2 as SNEGSKA (reference sequence). CDR3 bases: TGCAGTGCTATAGACAGGATCAACACTGAAGCTTTCTTT. Protein: CSAIDRINTEAFF.

At least ten counts were recorded for this clonotype. V and J are TRBV9 and TRBJ1-3; no clear D gene. The CDR3 has 16 residues. The germline V gene encodes CDR1 SGDLS and CDR2 YYNGEE. The V gene lost 0 bases and the J gene lost 0 bases, with 10 bases spanning the gap. CDR3 region: CASSVGGVLSGNTIYF. Here the CDR3 DNA reads TGTGCCAGCAGCGTAGGCGGGGTACTCTCTGGAAACACCATATATTTT. The variable domain in full, completed from reference TRBV9 and TRBJ1-3, reads DSGVTQTPKHLITATGQRVTLRCSPRSGDLSVYWYQQSLDQGLQFLIQYYNGEERAKGNILERFSAQQFPDLHSELNLSSLELGDSALYFCASSVGGVLSGNTIYFGEGSWLTVV.